Below, 30 T cell receptor beta chains from the same sample are listed, as sequenced in a study of cytomegalovirus exposure and HLA in healthy donors. The PCR made use of 60 Vbeta and 13 Jbeta primers. Profiling relied on immunoSEQ multiplex PCR, and the TCRdb table lists in-frame clones only, not all of them. Among some 130,000 clones listed, 65% to 70% were seen once. Sequencing was done on a sample of PBMCs. These receptors were collected from a human donor in good health.

The V call is TRBV29-1, the J call TRBJ2-1; 7 nucleotides align to TRBD1. In germline, CDR1 is SQVTM, CDR2 ANQGSEA. Losses at the gene ends were 6 bases for V and 6 bases for J; bases not matched to a gene: 2. The CDR3 extends over 11 amino acids. The CDR3 bases are TGCAGCGTGACAGGGTTCAATGAGCAGTTCTTC. Translation: CSVTGFNEQFF.

This chain links TRBV1 with TRBJ2-3; the DNA was not used to check the table's D call, TRBD2. TRBV1 is a listed pseudogene. The CDR3 is 15 amino acids. The CDR3, as DNA: TGCACCAGCAGCCAAGCGCGGGAGGGCCTGGATACGCAGTATTTT. Translating it yields CTSSQAREGLDTQYF.

The chain carries TRBV28 and TRBJ1-5, with 10 bases lining up with TRBD1. Germline assignment: CDR1 MDHEN and CDR2 SYDVKM. The J segment lost 2 bases and the V segment lost 1 base, leaving 2 bases of the junction unmatched. The CDR3 spans 16 residues. The CDR3 DNA is TGTGCCAGCAGTTTATTTGGGACAGGGGGCAATCAGCCCCAGCATTTT. It encodes CASSLFGTGGNQPQHF.

This clone turned up a few times. This chain connects TRBV7-8 to TRBJ2-1; 7 positions match TRBD2. The V and J ends lost 2 bases and 9 bases, in that order; junction bases with no gene match: 7. There are 14 residues in the CDR3. The germline V gene has CDR1 SGHVS and CDR2 FQNEAQ. CDR3 residues: CASSLQTSTGEQFF. DNA for the CDR3: TGTGCCAGCAGCTTACAGACTAGCACGGGTGAGCAGTTCTTC.

V usage is TRBV27 and J usage is TRBJ2-7; 12 nucleotides line up with TRBD2. CDR3 size: 18 residues. Trimming at V came to 3 bases and at J to 0 bases, leaving 9 bases not matched to a gene. The germline V gene has CDR1 MNHEY and CDR2 SMNVEV (reference sequence). CDR3 protein: CASSLWASGRANSYEQYF. The CDR3 nucleotides read TGTGCCAGCAGTTTGTGGGCTAGCGGGAGGGCTAACTCCTACGAGCAGTACTTC.

A few counts support this clone. This rearrangement joins TRBV10-1 to TRBJ1-3; tentatively, D is TRBD1 (6 bases). The CDR3 consists of 13 residues. Germline V gene data show CDR1 as WNHNN and CDR2 as SYGVQD (reference sequence). V gave up 2 bases and J gave up 9 bases, with 11 bases separating them. Here the CDR3 reads CASSEGQIGTIYF. The CDR3 DNA reads as TGCGCCAGCAGTGAGGGACAGATTGGCACCATATATTTT.

V is TRBV6-1 and J is TRBJ2-7, with D perhaps TRBD1 (6 bases). Trimming cost V 6 bases and J 4 bases, with 16 bases left between them. The CDR3 has 14 residues. Germline V gene sequence: CDR1 MNHNS, CDR2 SASEGT. This CDR3 is CASRQRQVKYEQYF. The CDR3 coding sequence is TGTGCCAGCAGACAGCGACAGGTCAAGTACGAGCAGTACTTC.

This chain joins TRBV7-9 and TRBJ2-7; a weak D match, TRBD2 (6 bases). The CDR3 consists of 14 residues. With 5 bases removed from V and 5 bases from J, the gap between germline ends came to 16 bases. Looked up from germline, CDR1 is SEHNR and CDR2 is FQNEAQ (reference sequence). The CDR3 bases are TGTGCCAGCAGCCAGCGGGCCAGCCCTCACGAGCAGTACTTC. The encoded protein is CASSQRASPHEQYF.

The chain couples TRBV10-1 to TRBJ1-3; 11 nucleotides align to TRBD1. The CDR3 length is 18 residues. Losses at the gene ends were 0 bases for V and 0 bases for J; bases not matched to a gene: 4. Germline V CDR1 and CDR2: WNHNN, SYGVQD (reference sequence). In nucleotides, the CDR3 is TGCGCCAGCAGTGAGTCCGGACAGGGGGCCTACTCTGGAAACACCATATATTTT. It codes for CASSESGQGAYSGNTIYF.

The V gene is TRBV6-5, the J gene TRBJ2-5; 8 nucleotides align to TRBD2. This CDR3 spans 15 amino acids. The germline V gene has CDR1 MNHEY and CDR2 SVGAGI. Trimming took 7 bases from V and 5 from J; bases not matched to a gene: 12. The CDR3 bases are TGTGCCAGCACCCACCAGACTAGCGCAGGGGAGACCCAGTACTTC. Translation: CASTHQTSAGETQYF.

This clone occurred a few times. The V call is TRBV6-4, the J call TRBJ2-3, with a possible D match to TRBD2 (6 bases). Germline CDR1 reads MRHNA; CDR2 reads SNTAGT. V dropped 4 bases and J dropped 3 bases, with 11 bases sitting between them. The CDR3 contains 14 residues. The CDR3 DNA follows: TGTGCCAGCAGTGGGCAAGGAGGGACAGATACGCAGTATTTT. Protein: CASSGQGGTDTQYF.

A single count supports this clone. The chain combines TRBV9 with TRBJ2-1, with 16 bases that match TRBD2. The trim removed 4 bases at V and 7 bases at J, leaving 5 bases unmatched. CDR3 length: 16 amino acids. Germline-derived CDR1 and CDR2 are SGDLS and YYNGEE. The CDR3 is CASSLGLAGGENEQFF. The CDR3 DNA is TGTGCCAGCAGCTTGGGACTAGCGGGAGGGGAAAATGAGCAGTTCTTC.

The rearrangement links TRBV15 to TRBJ2-5, with D unclear. The end of the DNA fits TRBJ2-7 better, so the J call may be wrong. This CDR3 contains 12 residues. The germline CDR1 and CDR2 sequences are LNHNV and YYDKDF (reference sequence). For the CDR3, the DNA is TGTGCCACCAGCAGAGATATCAGCGAGCAGTACTTC. Residues: CATSRDISEQYF.

This clone was observed a few times. The chain joins TRBV10-3 to TRBJ2-2; TRBD2 agrees at 13 bases. Germline CDR1 is ENHRY and CDR2 is SYGVKD. This CDR3 comprises 15 residues. Germline trimming cut 10 bases from V and 5 bases from J; bases unmatched to any gene: 7. This chain's CDR3 is CATLGLAGETGELFF. DNA of the CDR3: TGTGCCACCCTAGGACTAGCGGGAGAAACCGGGGAGCTGTTTTTT.

The rearrangement uses TRBV7-7 and TRBJ2-2; D gene unclear. The CDR3 totals 11 residues. The germline CDR1 and CDR2 sequences are SSHAT and FNYEAQ (reference sequence). V was pared by 5 bases and J by 7 bases, with 5 bases between. The DNA of the CDR3 is TGTGCCAGCAGCCAGAACGGGGAGCTGTTTTTT. This translates into CASSQNGELFF.

This clone was counted only a few times. This sequence joins TRBV11-2 and TRBJ1-3; D not resolved. V lost 5 bases and J 9 bases, leaving 11 bases between the germline ends. The CDR3 extends over 12 amino acids. Germline V gene lookup returns CDR1 SGHAT and CDR2 FQNNGV. This CDR3 reads CASSLSMFTIYF. CDR3 nucleotide sequence: TGTGCCAGCAGCCTATCAATGTTCACCATATATTTT.

This sequence joins TRBV2 and TRBJ1-5, with D tentatively TRBD1 (6 bases). Between the trimmed V and J ends, which lost 4 bases and 4 bases, there was a span of 11 bases. CDR3 size: 14 residues. Germline V gene sequence: CDR1 SNHLY, CDR2 FYNNEI. The CDR3 sequence is CASSADRINQPQHF. The CDR3 DNA reads as TGTGCCAGCAGTGCCGACAGGATAAATCAGCCCCAGCATTTT.

The V gene is TRBV28, the J gene TRBJ1-1, with D maybe TRBD1 (6 bases). The CDR3 runs to 13 residues. V gave up 11 bases and J gave up 12 bases, with 25 bases separating them. Germline values: CDR1 MDHEN, CDR2 SYDVKM. The CDR3 DNA reads as TGTGCCGGCAAGCAAGGGGGACCTCAGGGAACTTTCTTT. Translating it yields CAGKQGGPQGTFF.

This rearrangement joins TRBV7-8 to TRBJ1-1, with TRBD1 matching over 8 bases. The CDR3 is made up of 13 amino acids. Unmatched junction bases numbered 3, after V lost 5 bases and J lost 4 bases. CDR1 is SGHVS and CDR2 is FQNEAQ in the germline V gene. The CDR3 region is CASSLTGGTEAFF. CDR3 nucleotides: TGTGCCAGCAGCCTAACAGGGGGCACTGAAGCTTTCTTT.

J is TRBJ2-7 and V is TRBV2, with 8 nucleotides matching TRBD2. The V gene end was trimmed by 6 bases and the J gene end by 2 bases; junction bases not matched to a gene: 6. The CDR3 is 14 amino acids. Germline V gene lookup returns CDR1 SNHLY and CDR2 FYNNEI. CDR3 bases: TGTGCCAGCAGAGCTAGCGGGCCTCCCTACGAGCAGTACTTC. It encodes CASRASGPPYEQYF.

This chain uses TRBV11-3 with TRBJ2-1; 7 nucleotides align to TRBD2. Trimming at V came to 2 bases and at J to 7 bases, leaving 11 bases not matched to a gene. This CDR3 is 16 amino acids long. Germline assignment: CDR1 SGHNT and CDR2 YENEEA. CDR3 sequence reads: CASSLLGGSLMNEQFF. In nucleotides, the CDR3 is TGTGCCAGCAGCTTACTCGGCGGGAGCCTGATGAATGAGCAGTTCTTC.

The genes are TRBV12-5 and TRBJ1-5; D is unresolved. Trimming took 11 bases from V and 6 from J, leaving 5 bases between them. The germline gives CDR1 LGHNT, CDR2 FRNRAP. The CDR3 length is 9 residues. The CDR3, as DNA: TGTGCTTCGGGTCAGCCCCAGCATTTT. As protein: CASGQPQHF.

The CDR3 sequence: CASKVQGWYQPQHF. The CDR3 coding sequence is TGTGCCAGCAAAGTACAGGGGTGGTATCAGCCCCAGCATTTT. V usage is TRBV7-3 and J usage is TRBJ1-5, with TRBD1 identical over 7 bases. V shed 7 bases, J shed 5 bases, and the junction held 8 bases outside the gene matches. The CDR3 consists of 14 residues. Germline CDR1 is SGHTA and CDR2 is FQGTGA.

The chain combines TRBV18 with TRBJ1-1; maybe TRBD1 (5 bases). V lost 5 bases to trimming and J lost 1 base, with 8 bases between them. Germline assignment: CDR1 KGHSH and CDR2 LQKENI. The CDR3 is made up of 13 amino acids. Here the CDR3 DNA reads TGTGCCAGCTCATCGACAGAGAACACTGAAGCTTTCTTT. The encoded protein is CASSSTENTEAFF.

This sequence joins TRBV4-1 and TRBJ1-5; maybe TRBD1 (6 bases). Per germline, CDR1 MGHRA and CDR2 YSYEKL. This CDR3 spans 15 amino acids. V lost 1 base and J lost 3, with 10 bases in between. In nucleotides, the CDR3 is TGCGCCAGCAGCCAAGGACAGGACCCCAATCAGCCCCAGCATTTT. This sequence encodes CASSQGQDPNQPQHF.

V usage is TRBV4-1 and J usage is TRBJ2-5; perhaps TRBD1 as D (5 bases). The V end lost 0 bases, the J end lost 7 bases, and 15 bases lay between the germline ends. The CDR3 runs to 15 residues. Per the germline V gene, CDR1 is MGHRA and CDR2 is YSYEKL. The DNA for the CDR3 is TGCGCCAGCAGCCAAGAGACGCTGGGGCGCTGGACCCAGTACTTC. Encoded protein: CASSQETLGRWTQYF.

The CDR3 loop reads CASRLPGQGTEQYF. The CDR3 DNA is TGTGCCAGCCGACTGCCTGGACAGGGGACCGAGCAGTACTTC. The rearrangement links TRBV6-5 to TRBJ2-5, with 9 positions matching TRBD1. The J call is doubtful: the DNA matches TRBJ2-7 better. The CDR3 is made up of 14 amino acids. Germline V gene data show CDR1 as MNHEY and CDR2 as SVGAGI.

The genes are TRBV5-1 and TRBJ1-5; 11 nucleotides agree with TRBD1. Germline CDR1 and CDR2: SGHRS and YFSETQ. Unmatched junction bases numbered 5, after V lost 4 bases and J lost 5 bases. The CDR3 is made up of 15 amino acids. This CDR3 reads CASSAGQGADQPQHF. DNA of the CDR3: TGCGCCAGCAGCGCCGGACAGGGGGCCGATCAGCCCCAGCATTTT.

The chain combines TRBV6-4 with TRBJ2-2, with TRBD2 matching over 7 bases. This CDR3 contains 18 residues. Germline V CDR1 and CDR2: MRHNA, SNTAGT. Unmatched junction bases numbered 15, after V lost 1 base and J lost 7 bases. The CDR3 nucleotides are TGTGCCAGCAGTGACTGCGGCGGTCAGCGGGAAAGGAGCGGGGAGCTGTTTTTT. Protein product: CASSDCGGQRERSGELFF.

This clone has just a few counts. V and J are TRBV7-2 and TRBJ1-1; 7 bases fit TRBD1. The CDR3 is 13 amino acids. Trimming cost V 7 bases and J 4 bases; bases outside gene matches: 6. Germline V gene sequence: CDR1 SGHTA, CDR2 FQGNSA. CDR3 loop: CASNIQGITEAFF. CDR3 sequence (DNA): TGTGCCAGCAACATACAGGGGATCACTGAAGCTTTCTTT.